The source of this T cell receptor (beta chain) is a study of T cell repertoires in cytomegalovirus infection. At the level of the study: Carrying CMV and the relevant HLA type showed in public TCR beta signatures.

In TCRdb, the reads were re-called with MiXCR into one record per CDR3 protein. Among 200,000 to 250,000 distinct CDR3 sequences listed, 5% to 8.5% were seen once. At least ten counts were recorded for this clonotype. With 7 bases clipped from V and 1 base from J, the junction kept 8 bases outside the gene matches. The CDR3 consists of 16 residues. The chain links TRBV12-3 or TRBV12-4 to TRBJ2-3, with TRBD2 matching over 10 bases. This receptor was identified in a human donor in good health (CMV status not recorded). Some clones in this sample may be carry-over from other donors' samples. Sequencing was performed on PBMCs. The CDR3 DNA reads TGTGCCAGCAACCACTATAGCGGGGGGCGCACAGATACGCAGTATTTT. Translated: CASNHYSGGRTDTQYF.